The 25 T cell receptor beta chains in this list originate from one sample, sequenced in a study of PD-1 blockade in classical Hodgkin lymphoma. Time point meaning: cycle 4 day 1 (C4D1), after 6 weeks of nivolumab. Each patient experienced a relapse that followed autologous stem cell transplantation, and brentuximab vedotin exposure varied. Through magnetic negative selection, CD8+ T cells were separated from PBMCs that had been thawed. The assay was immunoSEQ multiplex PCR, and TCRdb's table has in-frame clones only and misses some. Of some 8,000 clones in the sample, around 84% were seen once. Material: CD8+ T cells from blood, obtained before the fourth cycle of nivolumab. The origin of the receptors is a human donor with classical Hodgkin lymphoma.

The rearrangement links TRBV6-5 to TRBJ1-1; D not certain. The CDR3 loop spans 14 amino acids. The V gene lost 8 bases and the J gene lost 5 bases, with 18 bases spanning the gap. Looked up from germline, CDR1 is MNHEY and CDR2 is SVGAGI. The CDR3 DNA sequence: TGTGCCAGCTTCGGAGGACGGACGGGGACTGAAGCTTTCTTT. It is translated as CASFGGRTGTEAFF.

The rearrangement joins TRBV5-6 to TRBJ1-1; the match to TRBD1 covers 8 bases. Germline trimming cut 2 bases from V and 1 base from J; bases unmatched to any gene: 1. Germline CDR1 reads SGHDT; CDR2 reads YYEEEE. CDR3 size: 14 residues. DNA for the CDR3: TGTGCCAGCAGCTTCGGACAGGGGAACACTGAAGCTTTCTTT. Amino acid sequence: CASSFGQGNTEAFF. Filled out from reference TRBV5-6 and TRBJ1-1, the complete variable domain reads DAGVTQSPTHLIKTRGQQVTLRCSPKSGHDTVSWYQQALGQGPQFIFQYYEEEERQRGNFPDRFSGHQFPNYSSELNVNALLLGDSALYLCASSFGQGNTEAFFGQGTRLTVV.

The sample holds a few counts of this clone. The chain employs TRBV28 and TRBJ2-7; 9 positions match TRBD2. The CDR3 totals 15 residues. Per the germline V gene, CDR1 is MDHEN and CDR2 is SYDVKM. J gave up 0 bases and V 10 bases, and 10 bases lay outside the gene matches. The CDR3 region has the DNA TGTGCCACCCACCATAGCGGGGGAAACTCCTACGAGCAGTACTTC. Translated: CATHHSGGNSYEQYF.

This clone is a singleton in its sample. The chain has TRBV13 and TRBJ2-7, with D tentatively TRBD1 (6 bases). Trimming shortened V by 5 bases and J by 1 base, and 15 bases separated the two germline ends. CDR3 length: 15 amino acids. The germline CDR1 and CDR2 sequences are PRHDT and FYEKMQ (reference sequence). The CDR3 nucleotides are TGTGCCAGCAGCGGAACAGGGTACGGGTCCTACGAGCAGTACTTC. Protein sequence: CASSGTGYGSYEQYF.

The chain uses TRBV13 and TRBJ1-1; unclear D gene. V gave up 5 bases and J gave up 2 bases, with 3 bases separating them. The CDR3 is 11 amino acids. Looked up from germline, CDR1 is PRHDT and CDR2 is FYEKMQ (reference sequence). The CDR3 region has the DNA TGTGCCAGCAGCACCAACACTGAAGCTTTCTTT. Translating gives CASSTNTEAFF.

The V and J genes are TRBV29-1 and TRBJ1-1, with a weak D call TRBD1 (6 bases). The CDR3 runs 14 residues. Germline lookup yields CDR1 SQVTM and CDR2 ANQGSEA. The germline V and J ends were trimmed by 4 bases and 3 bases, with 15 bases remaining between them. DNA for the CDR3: TGCAGCGTTGGGGGGCTCTTCAGGGACACTGAAGCTTTCTTT. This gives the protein CSVGGLFRDTEAFF.

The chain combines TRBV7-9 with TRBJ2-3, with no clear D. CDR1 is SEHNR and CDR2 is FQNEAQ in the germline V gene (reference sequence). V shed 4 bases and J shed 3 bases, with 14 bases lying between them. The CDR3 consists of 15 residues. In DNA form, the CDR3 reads TGTGCCAGCAGCTCGTTTCTACCCGATACAGATACGCAGTATTTT. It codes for CASSSFLPDTDTQYF.

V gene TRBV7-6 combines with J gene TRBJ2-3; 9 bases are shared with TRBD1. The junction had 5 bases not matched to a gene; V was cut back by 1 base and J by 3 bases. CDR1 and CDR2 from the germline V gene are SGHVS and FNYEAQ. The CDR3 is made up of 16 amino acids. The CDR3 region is CASSLEGQGWTDTQYF. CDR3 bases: TGTGCCAGCAGCTTAGAAGGACAGGGGTGGACAGATACGCAGTATTTT.

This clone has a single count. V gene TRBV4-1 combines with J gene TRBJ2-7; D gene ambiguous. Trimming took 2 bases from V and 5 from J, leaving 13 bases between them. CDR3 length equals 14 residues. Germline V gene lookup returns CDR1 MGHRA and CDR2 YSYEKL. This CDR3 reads CASSQLQFTDEQYF. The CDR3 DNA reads TGCGCCAGCAGCCAATTACAGTTTACGGACGAGCAGTACTTC.

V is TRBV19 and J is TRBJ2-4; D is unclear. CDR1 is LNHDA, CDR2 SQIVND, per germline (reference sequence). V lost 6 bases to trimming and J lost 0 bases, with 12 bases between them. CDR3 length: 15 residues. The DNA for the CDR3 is TGTGCCAGTAGAAAGGCGAGTTTAGCCAAAAACATTCAGTACTTC. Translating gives CASRKASLAKNIQYF.

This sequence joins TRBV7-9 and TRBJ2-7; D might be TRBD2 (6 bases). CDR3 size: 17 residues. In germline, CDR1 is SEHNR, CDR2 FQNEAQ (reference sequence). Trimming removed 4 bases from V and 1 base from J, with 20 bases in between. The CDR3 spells CASSSTIGGTDSYEQYF. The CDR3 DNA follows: TGTGCCAGCAGCTCAACTATAGGCGGGACCGATTCCTACGAGCAGTACTTC. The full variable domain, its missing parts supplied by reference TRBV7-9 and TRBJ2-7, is DTGVSQNPRHKITKRGQNVTFRCDPISEHNRLYWYRQTLGQGPEFLTYFQNEAQLEKSRLLSDRFSAERPKGSFSTLEIQRTEQGDSAMYLCASSSTIGGTDSYEQYFGPGTRLTVT.

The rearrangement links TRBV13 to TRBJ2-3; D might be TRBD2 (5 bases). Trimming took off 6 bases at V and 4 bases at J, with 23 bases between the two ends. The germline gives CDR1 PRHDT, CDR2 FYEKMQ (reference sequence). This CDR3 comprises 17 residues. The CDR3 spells CASSNPQAEPYSDTQYF. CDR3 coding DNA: TGTGCCAGCAGTAATCCCCAAGCGGAGCCTTACTCAGATACGCAGTATTTT.

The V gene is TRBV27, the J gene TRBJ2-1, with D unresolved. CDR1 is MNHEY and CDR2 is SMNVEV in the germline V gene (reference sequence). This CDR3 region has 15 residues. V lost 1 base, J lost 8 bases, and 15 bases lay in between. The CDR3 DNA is TGTGCCAGCAGTTTATGGTCCTCTGAGTGGGATGAGCAGTTCTTC. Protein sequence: CASSLWSSEWDEQFF.

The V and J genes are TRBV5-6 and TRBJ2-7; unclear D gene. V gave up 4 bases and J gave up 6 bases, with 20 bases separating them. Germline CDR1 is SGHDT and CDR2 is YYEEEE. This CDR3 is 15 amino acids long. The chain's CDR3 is CASSLGNPTPFEQYF. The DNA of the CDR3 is TGTGCCAGCAGCCTTGGAAACCCTACCCCCTTCGAGCAGTACTTC.

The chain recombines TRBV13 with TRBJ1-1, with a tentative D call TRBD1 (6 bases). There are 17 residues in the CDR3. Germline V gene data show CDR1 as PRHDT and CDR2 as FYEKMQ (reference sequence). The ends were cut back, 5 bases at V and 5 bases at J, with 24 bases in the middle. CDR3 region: CASSLQGLKKGATEAFF. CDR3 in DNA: TGTGCCAGCAGCCTACAGGGATTAAAGAAGGGAGCGACTGAAGCTTTCTTT.

The CDR3 reads CASSEGTSGFFAETQYF. In nucleotides, the CDR3 is TGTGCCAGCAGTGAAGGGACTAGCGGGTTCTTTGCGGAGACCCAGTACTTC. This rearrangement joins TRBV6-1 to TRBJ2-5, with 11 bases fitting TRBD2. The germline V gene encodes CDR1 MNHNS and CDR2 SASEGT. V gave up 1 base and J gave up 5 bases; unmatched junction bases: 9. There are 17 residues in the CDR3.

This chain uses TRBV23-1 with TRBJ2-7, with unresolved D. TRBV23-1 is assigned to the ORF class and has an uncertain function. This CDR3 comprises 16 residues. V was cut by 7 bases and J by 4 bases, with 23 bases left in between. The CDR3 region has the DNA TGCGCCAGCATTACTACCGGGCCGGACCTTTTTTACGAGCAGTACTTC. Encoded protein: CASITTGPDLFYEQYF.

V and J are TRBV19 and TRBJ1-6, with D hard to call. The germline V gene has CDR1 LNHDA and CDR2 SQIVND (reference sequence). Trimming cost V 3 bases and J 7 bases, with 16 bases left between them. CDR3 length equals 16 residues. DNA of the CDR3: TGTGCCAGTAGTATCGGTCTCGAAGGTAGAAATTCACCCCTCCACTTT. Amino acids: CASSIGLEGRNSPLHF.

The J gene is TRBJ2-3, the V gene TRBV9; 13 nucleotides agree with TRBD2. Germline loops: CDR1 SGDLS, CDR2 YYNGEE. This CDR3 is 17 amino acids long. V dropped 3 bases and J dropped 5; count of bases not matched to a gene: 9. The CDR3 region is CASSALSGTSGKDTQYF. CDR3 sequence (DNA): TGTGCCAGCAGCGCCCTATCCGGGACTAGCGGGAAAGATACGCAGTATTTT. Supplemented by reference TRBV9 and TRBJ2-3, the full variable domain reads DSGVTQTPKHLITATGQRVTLRCSPRSGDLSVYWYQQSLDQGLQFLIQYYNGEERAKGNILERFSAQQFPDLHSELNLSSLELGDSALYFCASSALSGTSGKDTQYFGPGTRLTVL.

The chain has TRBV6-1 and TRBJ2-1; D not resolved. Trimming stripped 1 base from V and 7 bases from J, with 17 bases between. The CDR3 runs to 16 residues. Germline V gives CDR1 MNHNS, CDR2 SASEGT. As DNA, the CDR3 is TGTGCCAGCAGTGAAGTTACTAATTCCGCGATAAATGAGCAGTTCTTC. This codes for CASSEVTNSAINEQFF.

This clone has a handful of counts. CDR3 protein: CASSQTDGQLNTEAFF. The CDR3 DNA reads TGCGCCAGCAGCCAGACGGACGGCCAATTGAACACTGAAGCTTTCTTT. The chain combines TRBV4-1 with TRBJ1-1; D gene uncertain. CDR1 MGHRA and CDR2 YSYEKL come from the germline V gene. This CDR3 has 16 amino acids. V was pared by 3 bases and J by 0 bases, with 14 bases between.

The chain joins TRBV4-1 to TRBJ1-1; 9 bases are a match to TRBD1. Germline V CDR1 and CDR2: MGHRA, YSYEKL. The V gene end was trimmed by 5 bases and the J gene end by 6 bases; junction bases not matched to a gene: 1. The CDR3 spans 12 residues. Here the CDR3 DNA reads TGCGCCAGCAGCTGGACAGGGGCTGAAGCTTTCTTT. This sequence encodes CASSWTGAEAFF.

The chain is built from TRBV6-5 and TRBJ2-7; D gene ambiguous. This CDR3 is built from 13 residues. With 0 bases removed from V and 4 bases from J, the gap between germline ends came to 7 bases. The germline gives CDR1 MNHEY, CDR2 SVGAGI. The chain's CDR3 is CASSYSRKYEQYF. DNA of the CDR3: TGTGCCAGCAGTTACTCGAGGAAATACGAGCAGTACTTC.

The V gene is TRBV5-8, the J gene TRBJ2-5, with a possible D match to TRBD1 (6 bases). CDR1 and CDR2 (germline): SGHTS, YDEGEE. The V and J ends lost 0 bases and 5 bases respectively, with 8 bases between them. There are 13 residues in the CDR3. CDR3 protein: CASSLDQGETQYF. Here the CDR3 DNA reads TGTGCCAGCAGCTTGGACCAGGGGGAGACCCAGTACTTC.

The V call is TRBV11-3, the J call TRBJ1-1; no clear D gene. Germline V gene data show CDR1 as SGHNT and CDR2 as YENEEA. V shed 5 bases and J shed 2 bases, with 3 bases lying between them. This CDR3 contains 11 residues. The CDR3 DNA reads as TGTGCCAGCAGCCCAAACACTGAAGCTTTCTTT. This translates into CASSPNTEAFF.